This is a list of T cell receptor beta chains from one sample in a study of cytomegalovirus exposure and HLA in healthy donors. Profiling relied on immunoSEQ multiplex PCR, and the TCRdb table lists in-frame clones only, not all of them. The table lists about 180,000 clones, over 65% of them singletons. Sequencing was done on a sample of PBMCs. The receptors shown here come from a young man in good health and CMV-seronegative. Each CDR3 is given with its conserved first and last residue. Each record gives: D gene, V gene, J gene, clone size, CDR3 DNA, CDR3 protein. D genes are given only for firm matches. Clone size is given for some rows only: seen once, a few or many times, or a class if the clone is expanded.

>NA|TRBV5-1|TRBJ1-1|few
TGCGCCAGCAGCTTGTCAGGGGAGAACACTGAAGCTTTCTTT
CASSLSGENTEAFF
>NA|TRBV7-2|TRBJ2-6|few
TGTGCCAGCAGCTTCGGCGGGGCGAGCTCTGGGGCCAACGTCCTGACTTTC
CASSFGGASSGANVLTF
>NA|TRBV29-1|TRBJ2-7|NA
TGCAGCGTCTACAGGGAATTTGGGGCCTACGAGCAGTACTTC
CSVYREFGAYEQYF
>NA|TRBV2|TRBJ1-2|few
TGTGCCAGCAGCCCCCAGGATAGTGGCTACACCTTC
CASSPQDSGYTF
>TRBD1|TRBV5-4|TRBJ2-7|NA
TGTGCCAGCAGCTTGGTCAGGGGGACAGGTGCCTACGAGCAGTACTTC
CASSLVRGTGAYEQYF
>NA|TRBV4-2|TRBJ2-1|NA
TGTGCCAGCAGCCAAGATCTGGGGGGGCCCAACAATGAGCAGTTCTTC
CASSQDLGGPNNEQFF
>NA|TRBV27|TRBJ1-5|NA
TGTGCCAGCAGTTCCGTCAATCAGCCCCAGCATTTT
CASSSVNQPQHF
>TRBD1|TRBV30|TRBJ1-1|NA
TGTGCCTGGACCTCAGGGGGCGCAGCTTTCTTT
CAWTSGGAAFF
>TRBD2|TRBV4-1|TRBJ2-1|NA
TGCGCCAGCAGCCAAGACGCTAGCGGACATTACAATGAGCAGTTCTTC
CASSQDASGHYNEQFF
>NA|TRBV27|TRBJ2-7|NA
TGTGCCAGCAGTTTCGACATTACCTACGAGCAGTACTTC
CASSFDITYEQYF
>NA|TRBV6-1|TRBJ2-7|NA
TGTGCCAGCAGCTCACAATACGAGCAGTACTTC
CASSSQYEQYF
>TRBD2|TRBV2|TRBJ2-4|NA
TGTGCCAGCAGTGAAAACGCTAGCGGGAGAGGGGGAAACATTCAGTACTTC
CASSENASGRGGNIQYF
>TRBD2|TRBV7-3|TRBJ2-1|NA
TGTGCCAGCAGCTTAAGGGGAAGACTAGCGGGGGTGACCTACAATGAGCAGTTCTTC
CASSLRGRLAGVTYNEQFF
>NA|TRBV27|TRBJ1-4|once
TGTGCCAGCAGTGCCTGGGGGAGGGGGTCGCCTGCAACTAATGAAAAACTGTTTTTT
CASSAWGRGSPATNEKLFF
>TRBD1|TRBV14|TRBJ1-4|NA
TGTGCCAGCAGCCCGGGACAGCTTAATGAAAAACTGTTTTTT
CASSPGQLNEKLFF
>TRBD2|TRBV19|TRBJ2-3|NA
TGTGCCACCGGGGAGGGAAACACAGATACGCAGTATTTT
CATGEGNTDTQYF
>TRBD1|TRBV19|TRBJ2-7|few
TGTGCCACCAGCCGGGACAGGGCGTCCGAGCAGTACTTC
CATSRDRASEQYF
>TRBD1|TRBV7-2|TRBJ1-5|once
TGTGCCAGCAGCCCCGGGACAGCCTTCAATCAGCCCCAGCATTTT
CASSPGTAFNQPQHF
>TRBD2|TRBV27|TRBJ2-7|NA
TGTGCCAGCAGTCCGGTAGCGGGGAACTCCTACGAGCAGTACTTT
CASSPVAGNSYEQYF
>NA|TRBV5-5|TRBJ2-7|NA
TGTGCCAGCAGCTTCGGCGGAGCCTACGAGCAGTACTTC
CASSFGGAYEQYF
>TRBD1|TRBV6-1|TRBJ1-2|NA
TGTGCCAGCAGTGAACTGGGACAGGGTTCCTATGGCTACACCTTC
CASSELGQGSYGYTF
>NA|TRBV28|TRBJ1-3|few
TGTGCCAGCACCCAGGGGAGCGGGGACGGCCGAAACACCATATATTTT
CASTQGSGDGRNTIYF
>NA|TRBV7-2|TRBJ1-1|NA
TGTGCCAGCAGCTTTGGACTCGGGGACACTGAAGCTTTCTTT
CASSFGLGDTEAFF
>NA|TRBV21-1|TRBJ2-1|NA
TGTGCCAGCAGCAATTTAATTAGCGGGGACACGGATTTGTACAATGAGCAGTTCTTC
CASSNLISGDTDLYNEQFF
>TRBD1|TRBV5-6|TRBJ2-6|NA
TGTGCCAGCAGCCCGGGGACAGGGGACATCTCTGGGGCCAACGTCCTGACTTTC
CASSPGTGDISGANVLTF
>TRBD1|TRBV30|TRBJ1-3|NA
TGTGCCTGTACTTGGGACAGGGGGCTGGGAAACACCATATATTTT
CACTWDRGLGNTIYF
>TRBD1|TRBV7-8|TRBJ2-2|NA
TGTGCCAGCAGTCACCGTACCGGGACAGCAGGGACCGGGGAGCTGTTTTTT
CASSHRTGTAGTGELFF
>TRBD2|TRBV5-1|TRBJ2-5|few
TGCGCCAGCAGCCAGACTAGCGGGGGGCAAGAGACCCAGTACTTC
CASSQTSGGQETQYF
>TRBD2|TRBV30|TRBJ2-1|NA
TGTGCCTGGAGGCTTAGCGGGGGGGCAGGAAATGAGCAGTTCTTC
CAWRLSGGAGNEQFF
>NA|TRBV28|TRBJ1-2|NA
TGTGCCAGCAGTGACCGACGGGAGTATGGCTACACCTTC
CASSDRREYGYTF
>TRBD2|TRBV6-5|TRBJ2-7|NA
TGTGCCAGCAGCTCCTCCATCGGGGGGAGGTACGAGCAGTACTTC
CASSSSIGGRYEQYF
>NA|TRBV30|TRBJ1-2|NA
TGTGCCTGGAGTGTAGGGGTAGATCTCTATGGCTACACCTTC
CAWSVGVDLYGYTF
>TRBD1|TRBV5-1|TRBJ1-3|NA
TGCGCCAGCAGACGGGACAGGGGTGGAAACACCATATATTTT
CASRRDRGGNTIYF
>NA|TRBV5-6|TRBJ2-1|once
TGTGCCAGCAGCACGAGTTCCCTCCGGAGCTCCTACAATGAGCAGTTCTTC
CASSTSSLRSSYNEQFF
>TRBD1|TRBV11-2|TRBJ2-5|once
TGTGCCAGCAGCTTAGCTGTCGAGGGGGCAAAGACCCAGTACTTC
CASSLAVEGAKTQYF
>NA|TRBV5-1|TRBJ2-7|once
TGCGCCAGCAGCTTGGGACTAGGTAATGCCTACGAGCAGTACTTC
CASSLGLGNAYEQYF
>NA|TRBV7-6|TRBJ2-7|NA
TGTGCCAGCAGCTTAGGATCGGGGGGCAACGAGCAGTACTTC
CASSLGSGGNEQYF
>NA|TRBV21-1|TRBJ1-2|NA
TGTGCCAGCATCACACCCCCAGGGTGGGTAGGCTACACCTTC
CASITPPGWVGYTF
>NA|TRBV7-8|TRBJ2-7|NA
TGTGCCAGCAGCCGTGAGGGATACGAGCAGTACTTC
CASSREGYEQYF
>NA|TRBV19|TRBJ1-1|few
TGTGCCAGTAAAATCCCTACGGGAAAAGGGAGCACTGAAGCTTTCTTT
CASKIPTGKGSTEAFF
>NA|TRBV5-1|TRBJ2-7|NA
TGTGCCAGCAGCATGACAGGTTCCCTCTCCTACGAGCAGTACTTC
CASSMTGSLSYEQYF
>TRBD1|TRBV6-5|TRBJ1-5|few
TGTGCCAGCAGGACAGGGGTTCAGCCCCAGCATTTT
CASRTGVQPQHF
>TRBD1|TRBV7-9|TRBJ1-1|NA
TGTGCCAGCAGCTTAACCTCGACAGGGGGGACTGAAGCTTTCTTT
CASSLTSTGGTEAFF
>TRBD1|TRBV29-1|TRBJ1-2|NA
TGCAGCGTTGTGTCGGCCCAGGGGGCTTGTGGCTACACCTTC
CSVVSAQGACGYTF
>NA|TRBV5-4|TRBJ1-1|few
TGTGCCAGCAGCTCCAACGAAGCCGCTGAAGCTTTCTTT
CASSSNEAAEAFF
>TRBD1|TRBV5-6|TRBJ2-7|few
TGTGCCAGCAGCTTGGTTGGACAGGGCTACGAGCAGTACTTC
CASSLVGQGYEQYF
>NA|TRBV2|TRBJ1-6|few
TGTGCCAGCAGTGGCGGGGGAAGGTCCCTCCACTTT
CASSGGGRSLHF